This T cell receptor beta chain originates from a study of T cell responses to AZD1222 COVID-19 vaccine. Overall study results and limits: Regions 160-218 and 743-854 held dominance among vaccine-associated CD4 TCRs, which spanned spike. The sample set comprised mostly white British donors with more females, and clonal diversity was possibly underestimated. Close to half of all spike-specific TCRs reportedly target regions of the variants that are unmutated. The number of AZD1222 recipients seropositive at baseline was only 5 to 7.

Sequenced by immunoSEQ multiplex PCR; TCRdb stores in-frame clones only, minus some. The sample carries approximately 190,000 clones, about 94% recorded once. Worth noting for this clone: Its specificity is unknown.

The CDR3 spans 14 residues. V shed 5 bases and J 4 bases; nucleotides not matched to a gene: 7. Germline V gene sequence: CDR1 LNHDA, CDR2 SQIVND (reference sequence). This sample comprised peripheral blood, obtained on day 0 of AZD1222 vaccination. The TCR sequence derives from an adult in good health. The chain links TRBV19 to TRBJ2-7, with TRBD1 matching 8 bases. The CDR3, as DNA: TGTGCCAGTAGTGCGGGACAGGTCCAATACGAGCAGTACTTC. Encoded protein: CASSAGQVQYEQYF.